These T cell receptor beta chains were read from a single sample in a study of post-analysis software for immune sequencing data. TCRdb called the PCR reads again in MiXCR, with one record for every CDR3 protein. The table records a few hundred thousand distinct CDR3 sequences, roughly 46% of them present only once. The sequencing input was blood. Source of these receptors: a girl aged 5-17 years with multiple sclerosis. CDR3s include the opening cysteine and the closing phenylalanine or tryptophan.

j_call | v_call | cdr3_aa
TRBJ2-6 | TRBV9 | CASSVAAGAPSGANVLTF
TRBJ1-2 | TRBV9 | CASSVSRDRDYGYTF
TRBJ2-7 | TRBV12-3/TRBV12-4 | CAGSFFLLIAGGGEQYF
TRBJ1-2 | TRBV2 | CASSVGRVNGYTF
TRBJ1-2 | TRBV14 | CASSRGAAYGYTF
TRBJ1-2 | TRBV20-1 | CSARDRTGEGYTF
TRBJ2-1 | TRBV5-1 | CASNVQGSAYNEQFF
TRBJ2-2 | TRBV3-1 | CASSQDSGGSRDGELFF
TRBJ2-7 | TRBV14 | CASSQRQGSSGEQYF
TRBJ2-1 | TRBV25-1 | CASSWGGGTPRRNEQFF
TRBJ2-7 | TRBV27 | CASSLNGVPYEQYF
TRBJ1-5 | TRBV6-1 | CASSEVWRASNQPQHF
. | TRBV4-1 | CASSQVAGTCEQYF
TRBJ2-7 | TRBV7-2 | CASSLGITPYEQYF
TRBJ2-7 | TRBV29-1 | CSGLDSNYEQYF
TRBJ1-1 | TRBV4-2 | CASSQVGTEGEAFF
TRBJ2-1 | TRBV28 | CASSSGGLADDNEQFF
TRBJ2-1 | TRBV5-1 | CASGTGLFDEQFF
TRBJ1-1 | TRBV6-4 | CASARTGGATEAFF
TRBJ2-5 | TRBV15 | CATSSAARAVETQYF
TRBJ2-1 | TRBV5-6 | CASSLPSRKPYNEQFF
TRBJ2-1 | TRBV21-1 | CASSKAQLAGDWEFF
TRBJ1-2 | TRBV2 | CASSTHGEYGYTF
TRBJ2-6 | TRBV11-2 | CASSFPKGQGAGGANVLTF
TRBJ1-1 | TRBV10-3 | CAISGATGPNTEAFF
TRBJ2-5 | TRBV7-3 | CASSLGESGTQYF
TRBJ2-7 | TRBV11-2 | CASSLGLLSCYEQYF